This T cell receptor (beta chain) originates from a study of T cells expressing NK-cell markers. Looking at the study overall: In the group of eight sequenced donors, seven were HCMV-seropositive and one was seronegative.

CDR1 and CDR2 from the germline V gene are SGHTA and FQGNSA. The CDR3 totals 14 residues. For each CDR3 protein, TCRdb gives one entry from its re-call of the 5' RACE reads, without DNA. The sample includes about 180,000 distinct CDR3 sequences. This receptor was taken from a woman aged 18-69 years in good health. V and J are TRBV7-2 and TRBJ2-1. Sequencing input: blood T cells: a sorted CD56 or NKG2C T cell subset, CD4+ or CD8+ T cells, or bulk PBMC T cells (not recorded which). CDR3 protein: CASSLFPTYNEQFF.